One sample yielded the 3 T cell receptor beta chains listed below, sequenced in a study of blood T cell repertoires in COVID-19. Data came from immunoSEQ multiplex PCR; TCRdb stores just in-frame clones and leaves some out. Of about 140,000 clones in the sample, around nine tenths were seen once. Sequences were obtained from peripheral blood. The receptor set was obtained from a human donor in a cohort sampled during active COVID-19.

V is TRBV5-5 and J is TRBJ2-7, with D possibly being TRBD1 (6 bases). The CDR3 runs 14 residues. Germline V gene sequence: CDR1 SGHKS, CDR2 YYEKEE (reference sequence). V shed 4 bases and J shed 2 bases, with 13 bases lying between them. CDR3 loop: CASSHTGFPYEQYF. CDR3 sequence (DNA): TGTGCCAGCAGCCACACAGGGTTCCCCTACGAGCAGTACTTC.

In this sample, this clone turned up a few times. The DNA of the CDR3 is TGTGCCAGCAGTTACGAATTTGGGACAGCGAACACTGAAGCTTTCTTT. Its translation is CASSYEFGTANTEAFF. This sequence joins TRBV6-5 and TRBJ1-1, with 7 positions matching TRBD1. The V and J ends lost 2 bases and 1 base, in that order; junction bases with no gene match: 7. The CDR3 runs 16 residues. Per germline, CDR1 MNHEY and CDR2 SVGAGI.

This clone was observed once. The chain couples TRBV7-9 to TRBJ2-3, with 14 nucleotides matching TRBD2. V trimming: 5 bases; J trimming: 6 bases; junction bases outside the gene matches: 7. This CDR3 spans 16 amino acids. Germline-derived CDR1 and CDR2 are SEHNR and FQNEAQ (reference sequence). CDR3 loop: CASSPTGLAGEDTQYF. CDR3 nucleotides: TGTGCCAGCAGCCCCACGGGACTAGCGGGAGAGGATACGCAGTATTTT.